This TCR beta chain was documented in a study of tumor-infiltrating lymphocytes in primary liver carcinoma. Whole-study context: Recorded tumor stage was T1-T3 N0M0, with diameters of about 4.2 to 10 cm.

They got blood RNA out of unsorted whole blood and also pulled out germline DNA. Infection with HBV was chronic in patients; they were treatment-naive. A sample of about 4.2 milliliters of peripheral blood was taken before surgery. Only one count was recorded for this clonotype. This could be a read error, since a much larger clone is one nucleotide away. Trimming removed 6 bases from V and 8 bases from J, with 11 bases in between. This CDR3 has 12 amino acids. The germline CDR1 and CDR2 sequences are MNHEY and SVGAGI. Total RNA (around 500 ng) served as template for TCR beta cDNA synthesis primed by a constant-region primer. Three nested multiplex PCR rounds of slightly modified ARM-PCR generated TCR beta libraries. The two initial PCR rounds, ten to eleven cycles each, used TRBV1-TRBV30 forward and C-beta reverse primers. MiXCR was run by TCRdb on the multiplex PCR reads, yielding one entry per CDR3 protein. This table holds approximately 330,000 distinct CDR3 sequences, about two thirds found once.

What was sequenced was peripheral blood. The receptor was derived from a man aged 35 to 55 with primary liver carcinoma and hepatitis B virus infection. The J gene is TRBJ2-1, the V gene TRBV6-5; D perhaps matches TRBD2 (5 bases). The CDR3 protein is CASRASIYEQFF. The CDR3 DNA sequence: TGTGCCAGCAGGGCTAGCATTTATGAGCAGTTCTTC.